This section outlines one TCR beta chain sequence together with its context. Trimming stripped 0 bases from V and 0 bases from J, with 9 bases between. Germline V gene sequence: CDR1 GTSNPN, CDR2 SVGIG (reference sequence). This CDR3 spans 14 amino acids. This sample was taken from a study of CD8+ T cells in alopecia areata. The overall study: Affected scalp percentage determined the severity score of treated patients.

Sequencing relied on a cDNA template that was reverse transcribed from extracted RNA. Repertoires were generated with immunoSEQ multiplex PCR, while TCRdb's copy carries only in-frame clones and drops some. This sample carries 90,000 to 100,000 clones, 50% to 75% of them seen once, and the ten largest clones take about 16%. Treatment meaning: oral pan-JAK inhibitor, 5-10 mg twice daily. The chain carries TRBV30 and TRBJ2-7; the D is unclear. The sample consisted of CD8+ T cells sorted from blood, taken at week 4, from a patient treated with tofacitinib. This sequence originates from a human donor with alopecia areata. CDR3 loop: CAWSVLGFSYEQYF. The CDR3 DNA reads TGTGCCTGGAGTGTACTCGGTTTCTCCTACGAGCAGTACTTC.